This T cell receptor (beta chain) came from a study of blood T cell repertoires in COVID-19. Study-level information: The cDNA or gDNA used as material had been derived from T cells, B-cell-depleted T cells, or PBMCs.

Original methodology: The authors estimated nucleated cell counts from reference gene primer amplification. TCRdb keeps only in-frame clones here, not all; method: immunoSEQ multiplex PCR. Clone size and the V and J calls come from that table; the DNA yielded D and trimming. The sample has 300,000 to 400,000 clones, roughly 85% seen once. Germline assignment: CDR1 SNHLY and CDR2 FYNNEI. This CDR3 comprises 13 residues. V lost 8 bases and J lost 5; bases outside the gene matches: 6. The rearrangement joins TRBV2 to TRBJ1-5; TRBD1 aligns across 7 bases. The clonotype originates from a human donor in a cohort sampled during active COVID-19. The sample comprised peripheral blood. CDR3 bases: TGTGCCAGCCGACAGGGTTATTATCAGCCCCAGCATTTT. This sequence encodes CASRQGYYQPQHF.